What follows is one T cell receptor beta chain and its context. What antigen it recognizes has not been identified. There are no base qualities to consult, and no much larger clone falls within one base. This sample stems from a study of shared clonotypes between healthy human individuals (dated by TCRdb to 2018 to 2021). Regarding the research as a whole: The cohort included a few men and a couple of women between 18 and 49 years of age. For each donor, three plates each were used for CD4 naive and CD4 memory, two plates were used for CD8 naive, and one plate was used for CD8 memory. Blood TCR repertoires of a handful of healthy adults were deeply sequenced to estimate repertoire size and the extent of clonotype sharing between individuals. Libraries were prepared and TCR repertoires were sequenced by different laboratories using diverse techniques, in order to increase sequencing depth and limit assay-specific biases. Per donor, leukapheresis produced somewhere between about 0.94 and 8.9 billion PBMCs. What the study reported, not specific to this receptor: Sharing across several donors was observed for roughly 5% of naive CD4, 3.5% of naive CD8, roughly 2.4% of memory CD4, and about 0.4% of memory CD8 clonotypes. Larger estimated clonotype richness was generally found for naive subsets than for memory subsets. Pairwise subsampling led to the expectation that sequencing depth would affect the degree of clonotype sharing among donors. Only blood was sampled, and tissue TCR repertoires likely differ from those in blood. The genetic and exposure-history diversity represented was limited by the small number of donors. Rarefaction of sorted-subset datasets indicated incomplete sequencing despite the large sequencing depth. Higher generation probabilities were observed for clonotypes shared by all four sorted-subset donors than for non-shared clonotypes.

Healthy HIV-negative adults with no recently reported acute infections or vaccinations were included as donors. All donors were Caucasian adults living in Nashville, Tennessee, USA. CD4+ T cells were enriched by magnetic negative selection; naive cells were then positively selected on CD45RA, and the negative fraction formed the memory subset. Blood was collected by leukapheresis, and PBMCs were isolated by Ficoll-Histopaque density gradient centrifugation and then cryopreserved in liquid nitrogen vapor phase. Analytical flow cytometry was used to check the purity and quantity of each magnetically sorted T cell population. Genomic DNA was isolated from every sorted fraction and measured by UV absorbance on a Nanodrop 2000c. TCR CDR3 regions were amplified from genomic DNA by multiplex PCR using the deep immunoSEQ assay. Genomic DNA extracted from each cell subset was distributed evenly over all wells of several immunoSEQ 96-well plates, and each plate served as one replicate. For sorted subsets, 200 to 250 ng genomic DNA, equal to tens of thousands of T cell genomes, was loaded into each replicate PCR. Purified libraries were quantified with a Qubit 3.0 fluorometer, sized on a Bioanalyzer 2100, and re-quantified with the KAPA Library Quantification kit. Every immunoSEQ 96-well plate was sequenced on a separate single-read 150-cycle Illumina NextSeq 550 flow cell. In the paper's pipeline: The immunoSEQ output contained only junctional sequences without quality scores, so filtering could not match that applied to full-length reads. Sequences were annotated with PyIR, a Python wrapper for IgBLAST v1.9, and V/J genes and CDR3 were assigned using IMGT germline references. Any read was removed if the V/J assignment was weak (E-value above 1e-6), the CDR3 was missing, or the read contained stop codons, out-of-frame junctions, or ambiguous translated residues. V3J clonotypes were defined as sequences sharing an identical inferred V gene, J gene, and CDR3 amino acid sequence. Percentage overlap between repertoires was calculated by dividing the number of shared unique clonotypes by the size of the smaller repertoire. Richness of each repertoire was evaluated using RTK rarefaction, the Chao1 estimator, and Recon v2.1 estimates of unobserved clonotypes. Generation probabilities for all TCRbeta clonotypes obtained by the gDNA method from several donors were computed using OLGA. Not all clones reach the TCRdb copy of this immuneACCESS table, which keeps in-frame sequences only. Checked studies attribute under half of the gap to unresolved V genes and leave the rest unexplained. V and J calls and clone size follow that table, whereas D and trimming were derived from the DNA. Across this sample there are about 1.1 million clones, with approximately 77% seen only once. The ten largest clones capture 0.89% of the sample.

Input material: memory CD4+ T cells from PBMCs. Interpreted using the paper, the cell subset or site label stands for: CD45RA-negative fraction. The TCR sequence derives from a man between 18 and 29 years old in good health. Some clones in this sample may be carry-over from other donors' samples.

The sequenced DNA is TGCGCCAGCAGCTTGGCCGGGACTAGTGGTGATACGCAGTATTTT. Its translation reads: CASSLAGTSGDTQYF. The chain was built from TRBV5-1 and TRBJ2-3, with 8 bases matching TRBD2. For this chain, trimming is 0 bases at the V end and 6 bases at the J end, and the number of junction bases without a gene match is 6. The germline V gene sets CDR1 to SGHRS and CDR2 to YFSETQ. The CDR3 runs 15 residues from the cysteine to the phenylalanine. Just CDR3 DNA is preserved here, 45 bases in frame from base 1.